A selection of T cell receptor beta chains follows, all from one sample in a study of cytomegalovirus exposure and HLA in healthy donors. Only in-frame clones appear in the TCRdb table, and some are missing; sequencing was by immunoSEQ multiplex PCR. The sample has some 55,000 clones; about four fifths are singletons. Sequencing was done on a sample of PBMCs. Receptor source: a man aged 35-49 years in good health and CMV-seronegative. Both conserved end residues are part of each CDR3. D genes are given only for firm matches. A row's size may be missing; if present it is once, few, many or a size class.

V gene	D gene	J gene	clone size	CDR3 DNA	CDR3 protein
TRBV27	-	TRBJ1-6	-	TGTGCCAGCAGTGTATACAACAGGCTCCCCTATAATTCACCCCTCCACTTT	CASSVYNRLPYNSPLHF
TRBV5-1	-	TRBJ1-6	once	TGCGCCAGCAGCCATAGATCCGCTGATTCACCCCTCCACTTT	CASSHRSADSPLHF
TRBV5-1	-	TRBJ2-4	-	TGCGCCAGCAGCTCCAAATCGGGCCCTGACAGGCTAGCCAAAAACATTCAGTACTTC	CASSSKSGPDRLAKNIQYF
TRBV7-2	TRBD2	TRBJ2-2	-	TGTGCCAGCAGCTTAACTAGCGGGGGGGCCCTTTCCGGGGAGCTGTTTTTT	CASSLTSGGALSGELFF
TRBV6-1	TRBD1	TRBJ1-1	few	TGTGCCAGCAGTGAAGAGAGGCCAGGGGGCTTGAACACTGAAGCTTTCTTT	CASSEERPGGLNTEAFF
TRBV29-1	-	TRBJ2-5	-	TGCAGCGGTAGACAGCACCAAGAGACCCAGTACTTC	CSGRQHQETQYF
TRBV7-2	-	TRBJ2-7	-	TGTGCCAGCAGCTTAACCCCGGGCGAGCAGTACTTC	CASSLTPGEQYF
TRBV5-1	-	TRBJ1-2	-	TGCGCCAGCAGCCCTTACCAGGGAGGCTATGGCTACACCTTC	CASSPYQGGYGYTF
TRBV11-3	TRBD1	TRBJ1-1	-	TGTGCCAGCAGCACGGGACAGTTGAACACTGAAGCTTTCTTT	CASSTGQLNTEAFF
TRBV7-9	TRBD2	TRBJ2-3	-	TGTGCCAGCAGCTCACAACTCAGACTAGCGGGGGGGAATACGGATACGCAGTATTTT	CASSSQLRLAGGNTDTQYF
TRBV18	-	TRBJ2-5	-	TGTGCCAGCTCACCGCATCAGGGTTCGCAAGAGACCCAGTACTTC	CASSPHQGSQETQYF
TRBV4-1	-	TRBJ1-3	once	TGCGCCAGCAGCCAAGGGCCAGCTGGAAACACCATATATTTT	CASSQGPAGNTIYF
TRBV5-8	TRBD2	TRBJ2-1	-	TGTGCCAGCAGCCCGACTAGCGGGGGTGAGCAGTTCTTC	CASSPTSGGEQFF
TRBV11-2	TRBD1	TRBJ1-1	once	TGTGCCAGCAGCTTAGAGGGGACAGGGGGCACTGAAGCTTTCTTT	CASSLEGTGGTEAFF
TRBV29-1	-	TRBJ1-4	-	TGCAGCGTTGATCTGGGACTGGATGAAAAACTGTTTTTT	CSVDLGLDEKLFF